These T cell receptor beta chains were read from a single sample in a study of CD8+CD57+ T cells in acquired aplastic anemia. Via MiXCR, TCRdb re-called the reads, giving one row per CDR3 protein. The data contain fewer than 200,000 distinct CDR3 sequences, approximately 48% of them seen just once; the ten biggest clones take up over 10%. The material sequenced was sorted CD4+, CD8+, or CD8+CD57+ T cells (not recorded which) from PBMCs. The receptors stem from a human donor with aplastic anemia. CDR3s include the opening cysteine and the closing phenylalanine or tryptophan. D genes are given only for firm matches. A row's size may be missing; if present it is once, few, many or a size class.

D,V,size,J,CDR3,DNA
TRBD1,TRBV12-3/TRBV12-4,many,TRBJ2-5,CASSSTGGGETQYF,TGTGCCAGCAGTAGTACAGGGGGAGGAGAGACCCAGTACTTC
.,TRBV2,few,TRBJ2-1,CASSPRGTVNEQFF,TGTGCCAGCTCACCACGGGGAACGGTTAATGAGCAGTTCTTC
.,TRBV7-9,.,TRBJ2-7,CASSPGTRYEQYF,TGTGCCAGCAGCCCCGGGACACGCTACGAGCAGTACTTC
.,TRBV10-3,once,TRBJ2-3,CAISERQGQYF,TGTGCCATCAGTGAAAGGCAGGGGCAGTATTTT
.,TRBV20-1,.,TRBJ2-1,CSARDRGGGSYNEQFF,TGCAGTGCTAGAGATAGGGGGGGAGGGTCCTACAATGAGCAGTTCTTC
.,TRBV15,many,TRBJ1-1,CAIERGVFAEAFF,TGTGCCATCGAGCGGGGAGTGTTTGCTGAAGCTTTCTTT
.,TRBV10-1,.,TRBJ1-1,CASSEKTGDLTEAFF,TGCGCCAGCAGTGAGAAGACAGGAGACCTCACTGAAGCCTTCTTT
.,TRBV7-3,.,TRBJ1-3,CASSLSTSGNTIYF,TGTGCCAGCAGCTTATCTACCTCTGGAAACACCATATATTTT
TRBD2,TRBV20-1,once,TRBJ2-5,CSAVTSGGRKETQYF,TGCAGTGCGGTGACTAGCGGGGGCCGCAAAGAGACCCAGTACTTC
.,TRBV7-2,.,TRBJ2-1,CASSLAGGRDEQFF,TGTGCCAGCAGCTTAGCGGGGGGGCGGGATGAGCAGTTCTTC
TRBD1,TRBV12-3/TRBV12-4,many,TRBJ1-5,CASSWTGGNQPQHF,TGTGCCAGCAGCTGGACAGGGGGAAATCAGCCCCAGCATTTT
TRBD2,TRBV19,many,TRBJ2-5,CASSIEGGRVQETQYF,TGTGCCAGTAGTATAGAGGGAGGGAGGGTCCAAGAGACCCAGTACTTC
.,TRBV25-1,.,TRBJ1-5,CASSEGTAQHF,TGTGCCAGCAGTGAGGGTACGGCCCAGCATTTT
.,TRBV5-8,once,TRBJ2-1,CASSSLGGRGEQFF,TGTGCCAGCAGCTCGCTGGGGGGCCGAGGTGAGCAGTTCTTC
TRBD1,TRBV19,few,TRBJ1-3,CATIGTGVGTIYF,TGTGCCACCATCGGGACAGGGGTGGGCACCATATATTTT
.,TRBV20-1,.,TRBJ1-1,CSARDKMNTEAFF,TGCAGTGCTAGGGACAAAATGAACACTGAAGCTTTCTTT
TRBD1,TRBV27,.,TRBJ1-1,CASRKQGFTEAFF,TGTGCCAGCAGAAAACAGGGGTTCACTGAAGCTTTCTTT
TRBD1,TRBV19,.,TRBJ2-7,CASSDRTGSYEQYF,TGTGCCAGTAGTGATAGGACAGGCTCCTACGAGCAGTACTTC
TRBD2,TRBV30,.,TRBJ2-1,CAWSPKGLVDNEQFF,TGTGCCTGGAGTCCTAAGGGACTAGTAGACAATGAGCAGTTCTTC
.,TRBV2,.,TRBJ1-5,CASSEAWANQPQHF,TGTGCCAGCAGTGAAGCATGGGCTAATCAGCCCCAGCATTTT
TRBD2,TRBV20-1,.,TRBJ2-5,CSVPEGASGAGMEETQYF,TGCAGTGTACCTGAGGGGGCTAGCGGGGCGGGCATGGAGGAGACCCAGTACTTC
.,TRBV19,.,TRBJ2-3,CASSIAWGGTDTQYF,TGTGCCAGTAGTATAGCATGGGGGGGCACAGATACGCAGTATTTT
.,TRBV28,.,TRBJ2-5,CASRPPLYQETQYF,TGTGCCAGCAGACCGCCCCTGTACCAAGAGACCCAGTACTTC
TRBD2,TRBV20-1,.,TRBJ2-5,CSAPSGGQETQYF,TGCAGTGCCCCGAGCGGGGGGCAAGAGACCCAGTACTTC
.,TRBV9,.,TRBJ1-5,CASSVHSNQPQHF,TGTGCCAGCAGCGTACATAGCAATCAGCCCCAGCATTTT
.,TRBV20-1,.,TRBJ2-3,CSASAPAAGTDTQYF,TGCAGTGCTAGCGCGCCAGCGGCTGGCACAGATACGCAGTATTTT
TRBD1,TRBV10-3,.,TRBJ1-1,CAIGTGRGTEAFF,TGTGCCATCGGGACAGGTAGGGGGACTGAAGCTTTCTTT
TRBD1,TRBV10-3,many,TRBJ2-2,CAISESAGGAYTGELFF,TGTGCCATCAGTGAGTCGGCAGGGGGCGCGTACACCGGGGAGCTGTTTTTT
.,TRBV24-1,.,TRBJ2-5,CATRGDGQETQYF,TGTGCCACCAGGGGGGACGGCCAAGAGACCCAGTACTTC
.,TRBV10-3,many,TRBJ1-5,CAISEAPGKGLNQPQHF,TGTGCCATCAGTGAGGCCCCGGGAAAAGGGCTAAATCAGCCCCAGCATTTT
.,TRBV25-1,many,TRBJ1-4,CASTDSGSNEKLFF,TGTGCCAGCACCGATAGTGGTTCTAATGAAAAACTGTTTTTT
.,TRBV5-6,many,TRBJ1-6,CASSGHYNSPLHF,TGTGCCAGCAGCGGACACTATAATTCACCCCTCCACTTT